Given below is one T cell receptor beta chain in context. In the original analysis: Reference gene primer amplification in the assay estimated nucleated cell counts. The method was immunoSEQ multiplex PCR; TCRdb's version includes in-frame clones alone and lacks a portion of them. V and J calls and clone size are given by that table; D and trimming were obtained from the DNA. The sample lists about 180,000 clones, 75% to 90% occurring once. The data belong to a study of blood T cell repertoires in COVID-19. Study-level information: The origin of the acute and convalescent COVID-19 samples was the United States, Italy and Spain. T cells, B-cell-depleted T cells, or PBMCs supplied cDNA or gDNA.

Germline loops: CDR1 SNHLY, CDR2 FYNNEI. The CDR3 consists of 13 residues. The V end lost 4 bases, the J end lost 9 bases, and 13 bases lay between the germline ends. The genes are TRBV2 and TRBJ1-5, with D possibly TRBD1 on 5 matching bases. Source material: peripheral blood. The TCR comes from a human donor with active or convalescent COVID-19. The donor label of this sample is uncertain. In DNA form, the CDR3 reads TGTGCCAGCAGTGCCCAGGGCGAAGGGCCCCAGCATTTT. This encodes CASSAQGEGPQHF.